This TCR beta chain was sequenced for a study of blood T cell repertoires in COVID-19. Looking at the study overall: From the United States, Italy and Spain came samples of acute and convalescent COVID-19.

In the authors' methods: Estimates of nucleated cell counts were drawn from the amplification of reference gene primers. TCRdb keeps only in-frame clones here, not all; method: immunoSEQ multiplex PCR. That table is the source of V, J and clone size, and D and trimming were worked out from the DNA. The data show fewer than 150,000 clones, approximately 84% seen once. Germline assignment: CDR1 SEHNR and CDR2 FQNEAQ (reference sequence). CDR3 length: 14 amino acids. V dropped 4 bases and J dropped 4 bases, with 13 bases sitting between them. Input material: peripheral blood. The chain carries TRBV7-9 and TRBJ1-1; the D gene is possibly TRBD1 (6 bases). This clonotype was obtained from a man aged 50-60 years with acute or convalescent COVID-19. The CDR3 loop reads CASSSRGQPTEAFF. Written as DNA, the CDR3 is TGTGCCAGCAGCTCCAGAGGACAGCCCACTGAAGCTTTCTTT.